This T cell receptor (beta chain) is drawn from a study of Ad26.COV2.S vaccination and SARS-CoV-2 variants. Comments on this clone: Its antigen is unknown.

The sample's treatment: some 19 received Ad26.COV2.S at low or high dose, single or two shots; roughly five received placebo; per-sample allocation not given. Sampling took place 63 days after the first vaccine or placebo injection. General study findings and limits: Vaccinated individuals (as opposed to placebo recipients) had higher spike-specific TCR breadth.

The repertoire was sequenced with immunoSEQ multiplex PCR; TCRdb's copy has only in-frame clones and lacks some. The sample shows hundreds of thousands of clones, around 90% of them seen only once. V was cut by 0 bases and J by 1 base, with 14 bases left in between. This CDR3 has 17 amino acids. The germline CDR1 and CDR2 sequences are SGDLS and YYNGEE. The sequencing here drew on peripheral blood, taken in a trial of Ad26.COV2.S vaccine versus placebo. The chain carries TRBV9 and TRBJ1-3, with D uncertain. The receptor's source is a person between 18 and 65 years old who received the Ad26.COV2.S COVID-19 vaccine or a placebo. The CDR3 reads CASSVAGQTRSGNTIYF. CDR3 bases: TGTGCCAGCAGCGTAGCTGGGCAGACCAGGTCTGGAAACACCATATATTTT. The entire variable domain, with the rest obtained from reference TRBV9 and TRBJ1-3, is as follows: DSGVTQTPKHLITATGQRVTLRCSPRSGDLSVYWYQQSLDQGLQFLIQYYNGEERAKGNILERFSAQQFPDLHSELNLSSLELGDSALYFCASSVAGQTRSGNTIYFGEGSWLTVV.